This is a list of T cell receptor beta chains from one sample in a study of cytomegalovirus exposure and HLA in healthy donors. The table came from immunoSEQ multiplex PCR; TCRdb's copy has only in-frame clones and leaves some out. Of over 200,000 clones in the sample, 70% to 80% were seen once. Sequencing was performed on PBMCs. These receptors were collected from a woman aged 55-69 years in good health and CMV-seropositive. Both conserved end residues are part of each CDR3. The order of the fields is clone size, D gene, J gene, V gene, CDR3 DNA, CDR3 protein. The D gene is left open where the match is weak. Some rows have no size entry. The others give once, few or many, or a class for an expanded clone.

-	-	TRBJ2-1	TRBV4-2	TGTGCCAGCAGCCAAGTCCCCAGCGGAGGGGGGGTGCATGAGCAGTTCTTC	CASSQVPSGGGVHEQFF
-	-	TRBJ2-3	TRBV5-1	TGCGCCAGCAGCTTGAGCGCGGCTGGGACAGATACGCAGTATTTT	CASSLSAAGTDTQYF
once	TRBD1	TRBJ1-1	TRBV5-5	TGTGCCAGCAGCTTGGGGGACAGGGTTTCTGAAGCTTTCTTT	CASSLGDRVSEAFF
-	-	TRBJ1-5	TRBV28	TGTGCCATTCAACCACGGAGCAATCAGCCCCAGCATTTT	CAIQPRSNQPQHF
once	TRBD1	TRBJ2-1	TRBV4-3	TGCGCCAGCAGCCAAGATTGGACAGGGAGGAATGAGCAGTTCTTC	CASSQDWTGRNEQFF
few	-	TRBJ2-7	TRBV5-1	TGCGCCAGCAGCTTGGTATTGGAGGGAGGCGAGCAGTACTTC	CASSLVLEGGEQYF
-	TRBD1	TRBJ1-2	TRBV19	TGTGCCAGTATGACAGGGGACAGCTATGGCTACACCTTC	CASMTGDSYGYTF
-	-	TRBJ1-1	TRBV9	TGTGCCAGCAGCCCGGAGGGCCGGTACACTGAAGCTTTCTTT	CASSPEGRYTEAFF
-	-	TRBJ2-7	TRBV5-4	TGTGCCAGCAGCTTGGCCGGGACTCGGGACGGCGAGCAGTACTTC	CASSLAGTRDGEQYF
-	TRBD1	TRBJ1-5	TRBV15	TGTGCCACCAGGGACAGGGAGTCAAATCAGCCCCAGCATTTT	CATRDRESNQPQHF
-	TRBD1	TRBJ1-3	TRBV6-1	TGTGCCAGCACTCTAGGGGGCTCAGGAAACACCATATATTTT	CASTLGGSGNTIYF
-	-	TRBJ2-7	TRBV7-2	TGTGCCAGCAGCCGGAACCCCCAACTAGCTATCGAGCAGTACTTC	CASSRNPQLAIEQYF